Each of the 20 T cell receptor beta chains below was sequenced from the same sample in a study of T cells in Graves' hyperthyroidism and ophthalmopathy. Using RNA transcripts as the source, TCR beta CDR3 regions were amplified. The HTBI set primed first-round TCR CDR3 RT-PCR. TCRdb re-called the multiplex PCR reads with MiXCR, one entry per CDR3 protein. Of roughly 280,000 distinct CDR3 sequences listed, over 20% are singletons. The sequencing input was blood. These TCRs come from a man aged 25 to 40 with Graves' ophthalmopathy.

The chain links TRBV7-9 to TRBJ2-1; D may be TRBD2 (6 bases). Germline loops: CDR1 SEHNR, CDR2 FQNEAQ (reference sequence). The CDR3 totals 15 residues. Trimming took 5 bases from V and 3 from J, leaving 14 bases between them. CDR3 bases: TGTGCCAGCAGCCCCGGGGCGGGAAACTACAATGAGCAGTTCTTC. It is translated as CASSPGAGNYNEQFF.

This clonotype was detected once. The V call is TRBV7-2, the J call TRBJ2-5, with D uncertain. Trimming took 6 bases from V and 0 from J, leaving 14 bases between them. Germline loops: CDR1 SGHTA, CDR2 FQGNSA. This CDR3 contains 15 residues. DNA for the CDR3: TGTGCCAGCAGAAAGGCCGGAGTGTACCAAGAGACCCAGTACTTC. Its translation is CASRKAGVYQETQYF.

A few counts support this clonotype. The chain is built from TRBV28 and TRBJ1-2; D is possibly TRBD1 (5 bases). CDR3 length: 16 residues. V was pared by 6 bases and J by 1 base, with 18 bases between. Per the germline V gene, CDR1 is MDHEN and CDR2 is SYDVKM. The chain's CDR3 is CASSEPLGRLNYGYTF. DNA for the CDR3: TGTGCCAGCAGCGAACCGTTGGGACGGCTTAACTATGGCTACACCTTC.

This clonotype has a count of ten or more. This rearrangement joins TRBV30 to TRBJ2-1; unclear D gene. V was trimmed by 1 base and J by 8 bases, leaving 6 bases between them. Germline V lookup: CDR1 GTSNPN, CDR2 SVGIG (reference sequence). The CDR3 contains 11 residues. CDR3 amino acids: CAWSARYEQFF. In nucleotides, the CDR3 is TGTGCCTGGAGTGCTAGGTATGAGCAGTTCTTC. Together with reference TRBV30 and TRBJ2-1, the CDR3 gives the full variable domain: SQTIHQWPATLVQPVGSPLSLECTVEGTSNPNLYWYRQAAGRGLQLLFYSVGIGQISSEVPQNLSASRPQDRQFILSSKKLLLSDSGFYLCAWSARYEQFFGPGTRLTVL.

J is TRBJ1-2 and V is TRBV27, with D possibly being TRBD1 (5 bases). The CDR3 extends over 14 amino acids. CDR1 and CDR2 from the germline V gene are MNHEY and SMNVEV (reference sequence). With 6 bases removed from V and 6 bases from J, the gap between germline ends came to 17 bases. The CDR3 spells CASRRIRGLDGYTF. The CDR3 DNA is TGTGCCAGCAGGCGGATCCGGGGACTAGATGGCTACACCTTC.

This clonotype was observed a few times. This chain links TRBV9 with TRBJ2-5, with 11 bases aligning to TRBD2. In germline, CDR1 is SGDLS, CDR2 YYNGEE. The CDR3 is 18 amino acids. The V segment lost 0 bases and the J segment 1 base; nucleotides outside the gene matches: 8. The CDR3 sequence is CASSVGASGRPPQETQYF. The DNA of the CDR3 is TGTGCCAGCAGCGTAGGAGCTAGCGGGAGGCCCCCCCAAGAGACCCAGTACTTC. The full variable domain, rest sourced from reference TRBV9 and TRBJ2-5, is DSGVTQTPKHLITATGQRVTLRCSPRSGDLSVYWYQQSLDQGLQFLIQYYNGEERAKGNILERFSAQQFPDLHSELNLSSLELGDSALYFCASSVGASGRPPQETQYFGPGTRLLVL.

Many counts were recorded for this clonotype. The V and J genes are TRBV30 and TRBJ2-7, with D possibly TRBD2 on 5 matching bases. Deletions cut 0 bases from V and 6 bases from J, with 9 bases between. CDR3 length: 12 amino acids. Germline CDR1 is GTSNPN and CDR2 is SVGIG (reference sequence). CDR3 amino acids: CAWSVRGLEQYF. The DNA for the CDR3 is TGTGCCTGGAGTGTAAGAGGGCTCGAGCAGTACTTC.

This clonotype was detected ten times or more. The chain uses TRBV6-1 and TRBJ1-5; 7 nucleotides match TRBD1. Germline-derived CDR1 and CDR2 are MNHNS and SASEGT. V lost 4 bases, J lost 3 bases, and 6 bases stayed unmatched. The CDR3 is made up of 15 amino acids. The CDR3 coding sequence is TGTGCCAGCAGTGTGCAGGACAGGATCAATCAGCCCCAGCATTTT. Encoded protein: CASSVQDRINQPQHF.

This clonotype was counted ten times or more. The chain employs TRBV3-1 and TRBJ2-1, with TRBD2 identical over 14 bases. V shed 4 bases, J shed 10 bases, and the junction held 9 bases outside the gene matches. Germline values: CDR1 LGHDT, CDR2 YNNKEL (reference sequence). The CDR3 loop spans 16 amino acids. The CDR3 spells CASSPPGLAGGWEQFF. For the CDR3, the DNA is TGTGCCAGCAGCCCGCCCGGACTAGCGGGAGGTTGGGAGCAGTTCTTC.

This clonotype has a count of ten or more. CDR3 sequence (DNA): TGTGCCAGCAGCTTAGACGCAGCGGGAGAAGAGACCCAGTACTTC. Its protein is CASSLDAAGEETQYF. This chain joins TRBV11-2 and TRBJ2-5; 8 nucleotides agree with TRBD2. V lost 0 bases to trimming and J lost 3 bases; unmatched junction nucleotides: 3. Germline assignment: CDR1 SGHAT and CDR2 FQNNGV. The CDR3 extends over 15 amino acids.

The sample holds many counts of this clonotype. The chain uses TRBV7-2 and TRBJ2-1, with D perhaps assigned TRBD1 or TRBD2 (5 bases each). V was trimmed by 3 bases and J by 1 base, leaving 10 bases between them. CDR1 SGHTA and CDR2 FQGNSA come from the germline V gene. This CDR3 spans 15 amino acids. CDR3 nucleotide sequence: TGTGCCAGCAGCTTTGGGACGGGGTCCTACAATGAGCAGTTCTTC. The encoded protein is CASSFGTGSYNEQFF. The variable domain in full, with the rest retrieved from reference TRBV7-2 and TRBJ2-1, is GAGVSQSPSNKVTEKGKDVELRCDPISGHTALYWYRQSLGQGLEFLIYFQGNSAPDKSGLPSDRFSAERTGGSVSTLTIQRTQQEDSAVYLCASSFGTGSYNEQFFGPGTRLTVL.

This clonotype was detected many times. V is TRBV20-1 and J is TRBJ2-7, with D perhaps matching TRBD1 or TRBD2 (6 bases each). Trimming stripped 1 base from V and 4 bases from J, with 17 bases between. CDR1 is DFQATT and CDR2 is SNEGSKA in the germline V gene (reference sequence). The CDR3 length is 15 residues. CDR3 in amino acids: CSARGGASKPYEQYF. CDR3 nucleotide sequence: TGCAGTGCTAGAGGGGGGGCCTCTAAGCCGTACGAGCAGTACTTC.

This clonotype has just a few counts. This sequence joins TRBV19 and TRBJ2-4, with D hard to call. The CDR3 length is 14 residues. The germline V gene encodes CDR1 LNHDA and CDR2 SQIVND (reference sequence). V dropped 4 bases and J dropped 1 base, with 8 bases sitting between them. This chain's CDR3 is CASSTGSAKNIQYF. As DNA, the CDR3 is TGTGCCAGTAGTACAGGTTCCGCCAAAAACATTCAGTACTTC. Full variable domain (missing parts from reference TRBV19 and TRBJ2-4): DGGITQSPKYLFRKEGQNVTLSCEQNLNHDAMYWYRQDPGQGLRLIYYSQIVNDFQKGDIAEGYSVSREKKESFPLTVTSAQKNPTAFYLCASSTGSAKNIQYFGAGTRLSVL.

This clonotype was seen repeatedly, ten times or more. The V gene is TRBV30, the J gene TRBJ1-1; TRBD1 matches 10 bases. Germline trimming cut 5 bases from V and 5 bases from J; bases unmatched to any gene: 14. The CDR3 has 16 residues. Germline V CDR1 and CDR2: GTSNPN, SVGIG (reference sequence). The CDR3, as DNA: TGTGCCTGGGGGGACGGGGACAGGGGAAGGTTGACTGAAGCTTTCTTT. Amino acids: CAWGDGDRGRLTEAFF.

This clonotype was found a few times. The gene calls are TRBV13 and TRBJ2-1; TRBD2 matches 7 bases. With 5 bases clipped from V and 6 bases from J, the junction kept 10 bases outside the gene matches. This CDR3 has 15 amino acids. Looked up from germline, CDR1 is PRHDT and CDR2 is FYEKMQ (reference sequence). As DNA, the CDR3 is TGTGCCAGCAGCCTCCTGGGAGGGAGGGGCAATGAGCAGTTCTTC. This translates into CASSLLGGRGNEQFF. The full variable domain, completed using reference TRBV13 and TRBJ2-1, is AAGVIQSPRHLIKEKRETATLKCYPIPRHDTVYWYQQGPGQDPQFLISFYEKMQSDKGSIPDRFSAQQFSDYHSELNMSSLELGDSALYFCASSLLGGRGNEQFFGPGTRLTVL.

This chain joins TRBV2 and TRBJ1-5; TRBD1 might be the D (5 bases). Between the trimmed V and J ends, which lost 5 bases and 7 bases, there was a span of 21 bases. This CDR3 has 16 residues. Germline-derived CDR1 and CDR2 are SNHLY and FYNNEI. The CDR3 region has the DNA TGTGCCAGCAGTCGCCGGGGGGGGGGGTCTTTCCAGCCCCAGCATTTT. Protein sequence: CASSRRGGGSFQPQHF. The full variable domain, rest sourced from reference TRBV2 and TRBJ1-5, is EPEVTQTPSHQVTQMGQEVILRCVPISNHLYFYWYRQILGQKVEFLVSFYNNEISEKSEIFDDQFSVERPDGSNFTLKIRSTKLEDSAMYFCASSRRGGGSFQPQHFGDGTRLSIL.

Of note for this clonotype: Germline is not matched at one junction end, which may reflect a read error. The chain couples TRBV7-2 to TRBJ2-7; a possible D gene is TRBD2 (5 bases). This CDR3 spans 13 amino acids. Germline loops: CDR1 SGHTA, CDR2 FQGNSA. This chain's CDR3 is CDSGLPQYHEQYF. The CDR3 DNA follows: TGTGACAGCGGCTTACCCCAGTATCACGAGCAGTACTTC.

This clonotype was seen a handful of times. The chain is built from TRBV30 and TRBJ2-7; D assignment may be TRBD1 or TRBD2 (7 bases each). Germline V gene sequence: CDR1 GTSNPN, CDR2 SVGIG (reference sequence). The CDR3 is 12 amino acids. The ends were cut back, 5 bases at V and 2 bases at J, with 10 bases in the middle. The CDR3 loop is CAWQGGPYEQYF. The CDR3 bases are TGTGCCTGGCAGGGGGGGCCCTACGAGCAGTACTTC.

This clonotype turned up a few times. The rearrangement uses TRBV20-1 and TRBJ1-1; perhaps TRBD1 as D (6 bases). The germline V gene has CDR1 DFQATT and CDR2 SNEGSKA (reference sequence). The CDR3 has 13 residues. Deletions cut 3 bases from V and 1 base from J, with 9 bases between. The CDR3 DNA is TGCAGTGCTAGGGGGGCACAGAACACTGAAGCTTTCTTT. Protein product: CSARGAQNTEAFF.

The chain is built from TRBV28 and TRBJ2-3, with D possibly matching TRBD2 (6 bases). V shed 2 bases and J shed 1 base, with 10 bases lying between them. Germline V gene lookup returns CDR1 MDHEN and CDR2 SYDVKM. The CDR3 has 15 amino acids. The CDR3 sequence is CASSLLGSGTDTQYF. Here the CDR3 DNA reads TGTGCCAGCAGTTTACTCGGGAGTGGCACAGATACGCAGTATTTT.